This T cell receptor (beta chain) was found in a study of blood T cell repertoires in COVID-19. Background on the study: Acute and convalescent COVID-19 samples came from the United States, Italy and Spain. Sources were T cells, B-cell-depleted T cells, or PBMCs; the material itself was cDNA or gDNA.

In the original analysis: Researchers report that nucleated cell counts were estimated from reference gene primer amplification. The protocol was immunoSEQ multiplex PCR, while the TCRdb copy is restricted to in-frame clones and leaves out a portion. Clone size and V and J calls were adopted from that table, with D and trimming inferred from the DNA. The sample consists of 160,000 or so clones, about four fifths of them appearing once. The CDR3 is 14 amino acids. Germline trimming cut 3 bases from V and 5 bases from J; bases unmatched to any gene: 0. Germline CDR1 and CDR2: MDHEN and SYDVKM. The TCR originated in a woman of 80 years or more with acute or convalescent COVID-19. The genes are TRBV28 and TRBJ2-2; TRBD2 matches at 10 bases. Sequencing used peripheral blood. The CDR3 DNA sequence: TGTGCCAGCAGTTTGACTAGCGGGACCGGGGAGCTGTTTTTT. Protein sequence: CASSLTSGTGELFF.